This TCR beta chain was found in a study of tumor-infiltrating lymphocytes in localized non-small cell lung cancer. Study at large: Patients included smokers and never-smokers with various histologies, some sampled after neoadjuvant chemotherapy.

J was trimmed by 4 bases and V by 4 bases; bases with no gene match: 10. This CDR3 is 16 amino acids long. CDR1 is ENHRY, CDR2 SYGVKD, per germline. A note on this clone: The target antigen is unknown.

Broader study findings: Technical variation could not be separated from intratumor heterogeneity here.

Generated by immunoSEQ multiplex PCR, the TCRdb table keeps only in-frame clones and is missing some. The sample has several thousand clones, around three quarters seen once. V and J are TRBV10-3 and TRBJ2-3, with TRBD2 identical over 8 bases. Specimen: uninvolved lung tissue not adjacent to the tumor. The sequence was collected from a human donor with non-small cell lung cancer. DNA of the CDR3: TGTGCCATCAGTGGCGTCGAGAAGACTAGCGCAGATACGCAGTATTTT. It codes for CAISGVEKTSADTQYF.